One sample yielded the 31 T cell receptor beta chains listed below, sequenced in a study of chemoradiotherapy in HPV16-positive cancers. Some clones are missing from TCRdb's copy, which holds only in-frame ones; the method was immunoSEQ multiplex PCR. The sample lists some 4,000 clones, around nine tenths occurring once. The sample here was tumor tissue, taken from a patient who underwent chemoradiotherapy. The receptors come from a human donor with HPV-associated anogenital cancer.

This clone was observed a single time. The gene calls are TRBV27 and TRBJ2-5; 10 bases are shared with TRBD2. The germline V gene has CDR1 MNHEY and CDR2 SMNVEV (reference sequence). This CDR3 contains 15 residues. Trimming removed 5 bases from V and 5 bases from J; junction bases left unmatched: 8. The CDR3 sequence: CASSLKRGGWETQYF. The CDR3 region has the DNA TGTGCCAGCAGTCTCAAGCGGGGGGGCTGGGAGACCCAGTACTTC.

The CDR3 DNA reads as TGCGCCAGCAGCGTACAGGGAAATGATGGCTACACCTTC. Its translation is CASSVQGNDGYTF. The rearrangement links TRBV5-1 to TRBJ1-2, with D maybe TRBD1 (6 bases). Germline loops: CDR1 SGHRS, CDR2 YFSETQ. CDR3 length: 13 amino acids. V lost 4 bases, J lost 6 bases, and 13 bases lay in between. Full variable domain (rest looked up from reference TRBV5-1 and TRBJ1-2): KAGVTQTPRYLIKTRGQQVTLSCSPISGHRSVSWYQQTPGQGLQFLFEYFSETQRNKGNFPGRFSGRQFSNSRSEMNVSTLELGDSALYLCASSVQGNDGYTFGSGTRLTVV.

J is TRBJ2-7 and V is TRBV6-1; 11 bases map to TRBD1. The CDR3 runs to 15 residues. With 10 bases clipped from V and 0 bases from J, the junction kept 8 bases outside the gene matches. Per the germline V gene, CDR1 is MNHNS and CDR2 is SASEGT. This chain's CDR3 is CAILPGTGGSYEQYF. CDR3 nucleotides: TGTGCCATCCTTCCCGGGACAGGGGGCTCCTACGAGCAGTACTTC.

This sequence joins TRBV5-1 and TRBJ2-3; D might be TRBD2 (6 bases). This CDR3 comprises 17 residues. Trimming left V 3 bases short and J 0 bases short, with 17 bases between. Germline V gene data show CDR1 as SGHRS and CDR2 as YFSETQ. The CDR3 region is CASSWGAGFSSTDTQYF. The CDR3 DNA is TGCGCCAGCAGCTGGGGCGCGGGGTTTTCTAGCACAGATACGCAGTATTTT.

The chain combines TRBV15 with TRBJ2-1, with D possibly TRBD1 on 6 matching bases. The CDR3 extends over 16 amino acids. Germline-derived CDR1 and CDR2 are LNHNV and YYDKDF (reference sequence). V was clipped by 8 bases and J by 0 bases, with 17 bases between them. The CDR3 DNA sequence: TGTGCCACCCAGGGGCCCCCAGGGGACTCCTACAATGAGCAGTTCTTC. Translated, it gives CATQGPPGDSYNEQFF.

This chain uses TRBV2 with TRBJ1-2; weak D call: TRBD1 (6 bases). CDR3 size: 13 residues. V was clipped by 3 bases and J by 8 bases, with 13 bases between them. Per the germline V gene, CDR1 is SNHLY and CDR2 is FYNNEI. The CDR3 loop reads CASSDQGYLGYTF. For the CDR3, the DNA is TGTGCCAGCAGTGATCAGGGGTATCTAGGCTACACCTTC.

This chain links TRBV9 with TRBJ1-2; 7 nucleotides line up with TRBD1. V lost 0 bases, J lost 4 bases, and 3 bases stayed unmatched. Germline loops: CDR1 SGDLS, CDR2 YYNGEE. There are 14 residues in the CDR3. The CDR3 sequence is CASSVDAGGYGYTF. The CDR3 DNA reads TGTGCCAGCAGCGTAGATGCAGGGGGCTATGGCTACACCTTC.

The chain uses TRBV6-1 and TRBJ1-2; 7 bases agree with TRBD1. This CDR3 region has 14 residues. Germline values: CDR1 MNHNS, CDR2 SASEGT. Losses at the gene ends were 3 bases for V and 6 bases for J; bases not matched to a gene: 7. The CDR3 is CASSDLRGGDGYTF. The CDR3 DNA is TGTGCCAGCAGTGATCTCAGGGGGGGTGATGGCTACACCTTC.

The chain joins TRBV4-2 to TRBJ2-2; 7 bases align to TRBD1. In germline, CDR1 is LGHNA, CDR2 YNFKEQ. Losses at the gene ends were 4 bases for V and 6 bases for J; bases not matched to a gene: 8. CDR3 length: 15 amino acids. The CDR3 sequence is CASSPGTERSGELFF. CDR3 nucleotide sequence: TGTGCCAGCAGCCCAGGGACAGAGAGATCCGGGGAGCTGTTTTTT.

V and J are TRBV18 and TRBJ2-4; TRBD2 might be the D (5 bases). V dropped 2 bases and J dropped 8 bases, with 7 bases sitting between them. Germline CDR1 is KGHSH and CDR2 is LQKENI. The CDR3 runs to 12 residues. The CDR3 sequence: CASSPERDIQYF. DNA for the CDR3: TGTGCCAGCTCACCAGAGAGGGACATTCAGTACTTC.

The chain couples TRBV4-1 to TRBJ2-1; TRBD1 is a possible D gene (5 bases). Germline V lookup: CDR1 MGHRA, CDR2 YSYEKL. CDR3 length equals 14 residues. V was clipped by 2 bases and J by 8 bases, with 13 bases between them. CDR3 in amino acids: CASSQFPRGYEQFF. The CDR3 bases are TGCGCCAGCAGCCAATTCCCTAGGGGCTATGAGCAGTTCTTC.

The chain joins TRBV10-3 to TRBJ1-6, with TRBD1 matching 9 bases. The CDR3 spans 14 residues. Trimming cost V 4 bases and J 5 bases; bases outside gene matches: 0. Germline lookup yields CDR1 ENHRY and CDR2 SYGVKD. CDR3 amino acids: CAISGQGDNSPLHF. CDR3 sequence (DNA): TGTGCCATCAGTGGACAGGGGGATAATTCACCCCTCCACTTT.

The chain has TRBV4-1 and TRBJ2-7; 10 bases are shared with TRBD1. The germline V gene has CDR1 MGHRA and CDR2 YSYEKL. V lost 4 bases and J lost 0; bases outside the gene matches: 9. This CDR3 region has 17 residues. The CDR3 DNA sequence: TGCGCCAGCAGCCCCGGGTTGGGACAGGGGTTCTCCTACGAGCAGTACTTC. Translating it yields CASSPGLGQGFSYEQYF.

The chain uses TRBV2 and TRBJ1-3; D is undetermined. Trimming shortened V by 6 bases and J by 2 bases, and 14 bases separated the two germline ends. This CDR3 has 15 residues. Germline V gives CDR1 SNHLY, CDR2 FYNNEI. The CDR3 reads CASRKEGLPGNTIYF. CDR3 sequence (DNA): TGTGCCAGCAGAAAAGAGGGCCTGCCTGGAAACACCATATATTTT.

The J gene is TRBJ1-4, the V gene TRBV15, with unresolved D. This CDR3 region has 12 residues. CDR1 LNHNV and CDR2 YYDKDF come from the germline V gene (reference sequence). V gave up 11 bases and J gave up 2 bases, with 9 bases separating them. CDR3 protein: CAARGTNEKLFF. The CDR3 coding sequence is TGTGCCGCTCGAGGGACTAATGAAAAACTGTTTTTT. The full variable domain, completed using reference TRBV15 and TRBJ1-4, is DAMVIQNPRYQVTQFGKPVTLSCSQTLNHNVMYWYQQKSSQAPKLLFHYYDKDFNNEADTPDNFQSRRPNTSFCFLDIRSPGLGDTAMYLCAARGTNEKLFFGSGTQLSVL.

V is TRBV6-1 and J is TRBJ2-1; possibly TRBD1 for D (5 bases). Trimming left V 3 bases short and J 1 base short, with 13 bases between. CDR1 and CDR2 (germline): MNHNS, SASEGT. This CDR3 spans 16 amino acids. The DNA for the CDR3 is TGTGCCAGCAGTGACATCCAGGGTAGGTCCTACAATGAGCAGTTCTTC. Protein sequence: CASSDIQGRSYNEQFF.

V and J are TRBV6-1 and TRBJ1-1, with a weak D call TRBD1 (5 bases). CDR1 and CDR2 from the germline V gene are MNHNS and SASEGT. Trimming cost V 7 bases and J 4 bases, with 13 bases left between them. The CDR3 has 13 residues. The CDR3 nucleotides are TGTGCCAGCACAGGAGGGGCCAGCACTGAAGCTTTCTTT. The encoded protein is CASTGGASTEAFF.

This chain joins TRBV7-9 and TRBJ2-7; no clear D gene. The CDR3 contains 11 residues. The V gene's germline CDR1 is SEHNR and CDR2 FQNEAQ (reference sequence). Between the trimmed V and J ends, which lost 5 bases and 6 bases, there was a span of 8 bases. The CDR3 nucleotides are TGTGCCAGCAGCCCACTCTCCGAGCAGTACTTC. Its translation: CASSPLSEQYF.

The chain links TRBV4-2 to TRBJ2-1; tentatively, D is TRBD1 (6 bases). Germline loops: CDR1 LGHNA, CDR2 YNFKEQ. The CDR3 totals 14 residues. With 1 base removed from V and 8 bases from J, the gap between germline ends came to 12 bases. The CDR3 sequence is CASSQGSAGDEQFF. Here the CDR3 DNA reads TGTGCCAGCAGCCAAGGGTCCGCAGGGGATGAGCAGTTCTTC.

J is TRBJ2-1 and V is TRBV18, with TRBD1 matching over 8 bases. CDR1 and CDR2 from the germline V gene are KGHSH and LQKENI. V shed 2 bases and J 7 bases; nucleotides not matched to a gene: 7. The CDR3 sequence is 15 residues long. The CDR3 DNA reads TGTGCCAGCTCACCAGACGACAGGGGTGTAAATGAGCAGTTCTTC. This translates into CASSPDDRGVNEQFF.

The chain joins TRBV7-2 to TRBJ2-3; D unclear. The CDR3 covers 11 residues. Germline V gives CDR1 SGHTA, CDR2 FQGNSA. V lost 2 bases, J lost 6 bases, and 3 bases lay in between. The CDR3 loop reads CASSLLDTQYF. The CDR3 nucleotides are TGTGCCAGCAGCTTACTGGATACGCAGTATTTT.

This chain connects TRBV9 to TRBJ2-1, with D tentatively TRBD1 (5 bases). CDR1 and CDR2 from the germline V gene are SGDLS and YYNGEE. V lost 4 bases to trimming and J lost 5 bases, with 13 bases between them. This CDR3 spans 14 amino acids. The CDR3 loop reads CASSPRTLNNEQFF. In nucleotides, the CDR3 is TGTGCCAGCAGCCCTCGGACACTCAACAATGAGCAGTTCTTC.

The genes are TRBV18 and TRBJ2-5; possible D gene TRBD1, 5 bases. CDR1 is KGHSH and CDR2 is LQKENI in the germline V gene. This CDR3 has 13 amino acids. Between the trimmed V and J ends, which lost 6 bases and 5 bases, there was a span of 13 bases. The chain's CDR3 is CASSPQGGETQYF. The DNA for the CDR3 is TGTGCCAGCTCTCCTCAGGGCGGTGAGACCCAGTACTTC.

The gene calls are TRBV5-6 and TRBJ2-3; 10 bases line up with TRBD2. Germline V CDR1 and CDR2: SGHDT, YYEEEE. The CDR3 loop spans 14 amino acids. V lost 5 bases to trimming and J lost 2 bases; unmatched junction nucleotides: 2. CDR3 sequence reads: CASSGLAVTDTQYF. The DNA of the CDR3 is TGTGCCAGCAGTGGACTAGCGGTCACAGATACGCAGTATTTT.

V usage is TRBV9 and J usage is TRBJ1-2; TRBD1 matches 7 bases. The CDR3 runs 19 residues. V was pared by 4 bases and J by 4 bases, with 22 bases of the junction left unmatched. Looked up from germline, CDR1 is SGDLS and CDR2 is YYNGEE. Written as DNA, the CDR3 is TGTGCCAGCAGCCTACCACAACATAGGGGAACAGGGGTCTTCTATGGCTACACCTTC. The encoded protein is CASSLPQHRGTGVFYGYTF.

The chain combines TRBV9 with TRBJ2-5; 8 bases fit TRBD2. The V gene end was trimmed by 4 bases and the J gene end by 1 base; junction bases not matched to a gene: 9. The CDR3 totals 16 residues. The germline V gene encodes CDR1 SGDLS and CDR2 YYNGEE. CDR3 coding DNA: TGTGCCAGCAGCCCCTACGATCGGGGGGGCCAAGAGACCCAGTACTTC. Its protein product is CASSPYDRGGQETQYF.

The chain is built from TRBV6-1 and TRBJ2-3; 11 bases align to TRBD1. The J segment lost 0 bases and the V segment lost 2 bases, leaving 4 bases of the junction unmatched. The CDR3 runs to 17 residues. Germline CDR1 and CDR2: MNHNS and SASEGT. CDR3 sequence: CASSEYGQGASTDTQYF. Here the CDR3 DNA reads TGTGCCAGCAGTGAATACGGACAGGGGGCAAGCACAGATACGCAGTATTTT.

The chain is built from TRBV27 and TRBJ1-5, with D tentatively TRBD1 (6 bases). CDR3 length: 16 amino acids. V was pared by 6 bases and J by 3 bases, with 18 bases between. The germline CDR1 and CDR2 sequences are MNHEY and SMNVEV (reference sequence). CDR3 loop: CASSPEGGGNNQPQHF. The CDR3 DNA sequence: TGTGCCAGCAGCCCTGAAGGGGGGGGCAACAATCAGCCCCAGCATTTT.

This chain links TRBV2 with TRBJ1-5; D remains unclear. The CDR3 consists of 14 residues. Deletions cut 5 bases from V and 0 bases from J, with 8 bases between. The germline V gene has CDR1 SNHLY and CDR2 FYNNEI. The CDR3 here is CASSPPYSNQPQHF. CDR3 coding DNA: TGTGCCAGCAGTCCCCCTTATAGCAATCAGCCCCAGCATTTT.

CDR3 region: CASSYRGVGTYEQYF. The CDR3 nucleotides are TGTGCCAGCAGTTACCGGGGGGTGGGTACCTACGAGCAGTACTTC. This chain connects TRBV6-5 to TRBJ2-7; 7 bases are a match to TRBD2. The ends lost 2 bases at V and 2 bases at J; junction bases unmatched: 6. Germline V gene lookup returns CDR1 MNHEY and CDR2 SVGAGI. The CDR3 has 15 residues.

This clone was detected only once. The chain joins TRBV9 to TRBJ1-3; D unclear. Trimming removed 4 bases at V and 0 bases at J, with 11 bases between. CDR3 length: 15 residues. The germline gives CDR1 SGDLS, CDR2 YYNGEE. The CDR3 bases are TGTGCCAGCAGCCCCCATCTGGACTCTGGAAACACCATATATTTT. Translated: CASSPHLDSGNTIYF.